This passage covers 18 T cell receptor beta chains from one sample sequenced in a study of T cells after yellow fever vaccination. Using its own MiXCR run on the 5' RACE reads, TCRdb lists one record per CDR3 protein. The sample carries 180,000 or so distinct CDR3 sequences, roughly 11% recorded once. The sequencing here drew on CD8+ T cells sorted from PBMCs, taken 15 days after the yellow fever booster vaccination. The receptors were gathered from a man younger than 30 who received the YFV17D yellow fever vaccine.

This clonotype was counted a few times. The V gene is TRBV7-9, the J gene TRBJ2-3; D perhaps matches TRBD2 (5 bases). CDR1 and CDR2 (germline): SEHNR, FQNEAQ (reference sequence). V shed 5 bases and J shed 1 base, with 13 bases lying between them. This CDR3 is built from 15 residues. CDR3 sequence reads: CASSGNKEGTDTQYF. The CDR3 nucleotides are TGTGCCAGCAGCGGAAACAAGGAGGGCACAGATACGCAGTATTTT.

The table lists this clonotype with a few counts. The CDR3 loop is CASSSPGGFYEQYF. The CDR3 nucleotides are TGTGCCAGCAGTTCCCCGGGGGGGTTCTACGAGCAGTACTTC. The chain couples TRBV7-9 to TRBJ2-7; 8 bases line up with TRBD2. Trimming took 6 bases from V and 3 from J; bases not matched to a gene: 7. Germline assignment: CDR1 SEHNR and CDR2 FQNEAQ (reference sequence). CDR3 length: 14 residues. Supplemented by reference TRBV7-9 and TRBJ2-7, the full variable domain reads DTGVSQNPRHKITKRGQNVTFRCDPISEHNRLYWYRQTLGQGPEFLTYFQNEAQLEKSRLLSDRFSAERPKGSFSTLEIQRTEQGDSAMYLCASSSPGGFYEQYFGPGTRLTVT.

This clonotype was seen at least ten times. The V call is TRBV7-9, the J call TRBJ2-5; D gene ambiguous. Trimming shortened V by 5 bases and J by 4 bases, and 20 bases separated the two germline ends. Per the germline V gene, CDR1 is SEHNR and CDR2 is FQNEAQ (reference sequence). The CDR3 covers 16 residues. CDR3 DNA sequence: TGTGCCAGCAGCCCCACCCACGATGCGGTAGGAGAGACCCAGTACTTC. This translates into CASSPTHDAVGETQYF.

The rearrangement joins TRBV5-1 to TRBJ2-7; maybe TRBD1 (6 bases). Between the trimmed V and J ends, which lost 7 bases and 4 bases, there was a span of 24 bases. Looked up from germline, CDR1 is SGHRS and CDR2 is YFSETQ. The CDR3 is 16 residues long. The CDR3 loop is CASGTGLDRQLYEQYF. The CDR3 coding sequence is TGCGCCAGCGGAACAGGACTTGACAGGCAGCTTTACGAGCAGTACTTC.

This clonotype was picked up a small number of times. V gene TRBV12-3 or TRBV12-4 combines with J gene TRBJ2-1, with TRBD1 matching 10 bases. Germline trimming cut 5 bases from V and 6 bases from J; bases unmatched to any gene: 4. The CDR3 contains 14 residues. The CDR3 loop is CASSPGQGTNEQFF. The CDR3 nucleotides read TGTGCCAGCAGTCCGGGACAGGGGACCAATGAGCAGTTCTTC.

This clonotype was counted between two and nine times. This chain joins TRBV5-4 and TRBJ2-7; 10 nucleotides match TRBD1. The length of the CDR3 is 15 residues. V was clipped by 4 bases and J by 5 bases; unmatched bases: 9. CDR1 is SGHNT, CDR2 YYREEE, per germline (reference sequence). The chain's CDR3 is CASSITGTGAHEQYF. As DNA, the CDR3 is TGTGCCAGCAGCATAACCGGGACAGGGGCCCACGAGCAGTACTTC. The entire variable domain, with the rest obtained from reference TRBV5-4 and TRBJ2-7, is as follows: ETGVTQSPTHLIKTRGQQVTLRCSSQSGHNTVSWYQQALGQGPQFIFQYYREEENGRGNFPPRFSGLQFPNYSSELNVNALELDDSALYLCASSITGTGAHEQYFGPGTRLTVT.

A remark on this clonotype: The junction departs from germline at one end; a sequencing error may be responsible. The rearrangement uses TRBV7-7 and TRBJ2-2, with D possibly being TRBD1 or TRBD2 (5 bases each). Germline V gene sequence: CDR1 SSHAT, CDR2 FNYEAQ (reference sequence). The CDR3 is made up of 14 amino acids. The CDR3 region has the DNA TGTGCTAGCAGCCCGGGGCCAGGTACCGGGGAGCTGTTTTTT. Protein product: CASSPGPGTGELFF.

This clonotype was found a few times. CDR3 sequence (DNA): TGTGCCAGCAGTTTATCGTATTTAGGGGAAGAGCAGTACGTC. Translating gives CASSLSYLGEEQYV. The rearrangement joins TRBV27 to TRBJ2-7; perhaps TRBD1 as D (5 bases). V dropped 0 bases and J dropped 7 bases, with 13 bases sitting between them. The CDR3 has 14 amino acids. From germline, CDR1 is MNHEY and CDR2 SMNVEV (reference sequence).

The chain carries TRBV6-1 and TRBJ2-3; weak D call: TRBD2 (5 bases). The CDR3 length is 12 residues. Germline V CDR1 and CDR2: MNHNS, SASEGT. With 7 bases removed from V and 2 bases from J, the gap between germline ends came to 7 bases. The CDR3 nucleotides read TGTGCCAGCAATGACTACACAGATACGCAGTATTTT. This encodes CASNDYTDTQYF.

This clonotype was recorded many times. The chain employs TRBV7-9 and TRBJ2-1, with 9 bases matching TRBD1. The CDR3 totals 15 residues. With V trimmed by 5 bases and J by 7 bases, 9 bases remained unmatched. Germline V gene data show CDR1 as SEHNR and CDR2 as FQNEAQ (reference sequence). The CDR3 bases are TGTGCCAGCAGCCACGCTGGACAGGGGTGGAATGAGCAGTTCTTC. Encoded protein: CASSHAGQGWNEQFF.

The chain uses TRBV2 and TRBJ2-1, with D possibly TRBD2 on 6 matching bases. This CDR3 has 12 amino acids. The V end lost 4 bases, the J end lost 8 bases, and 9 bases lay between the germline ends. Germline values: CDR1 SNHLY, CDR2 FYNNEI. The CDR3 DNA is TGTGCCAGCAGTGGGGACTTCGATGAGCAGTTCTTC. This sequence encodes CASSGDFDEQFF.

V usage is TRBV19 and J usage is TRBJ2-5; perhaps D is TRBD1 or TRBD2 (5 bases each). Germline CDR1 is LNHDA and CDR2 is SQIVND (reference sequence). This CDR3 comprises 16 residues. V gave up 5 bases and J gave up 7 bases, with 23 bases separating them. The chain's CDR3 is CASSAHNVGDPPTQYF. Written as DNA, the CDR3 is TGTGCCAGTAGTGCCCACAACGTAGGGGACCCTCCGACCCAGTACTTC.

Only one count was recorded for this clonotype. Written as DNA, the CDR3 is TGTGCCACCAGCTCGGAAGTCGCTAATGGCTACACCTTC. Amino acids: CATSSEVANGYTF. The chain couples TRBV24-1 to TRBJ1-2, with D unresolved. From germline, CDR1 is KGHDR and CDR2 SFDVKD. CDR3 size: 13 residues. V was cut by 7 bases and J by 6 bases, with 14 bases left in between.

The J gene is TRBJ1-1, the V gene TRBV20-1; D remains unclear. The length of the CDR3 is 14 residues. V lost 1 base to trimming and J lost 5 bases, with 14 bases between them. CDR1 and CDR2 (germline): DFQATT, SNEGSKA (reference sequence). In DNA, the CDR3 is TGCAGTGCTAGAGGGCTGGAGGTTGGGACTGAAGCTTTCTTT. It codes for CSARGLEVGTEAFF.

This clonotype was found a few times. In DNA, the CDR3 is TGTGCCAGCAGCCCGATTGAGGGCACAGATACGCAGTATTTT. Its translation: CASSPIEGTDTQYF. The chain couples TRBV5-4 to TRBJ2-3; D gene unclear. Germline loops: CDR1 SGHNT, CDR2 YYREEE (reference sequence). This CDR3 region has 14 residues. Trimming stripped 4 bases from V and 1 base from J, with 10 bases between. Combining the CDR3 with reference TRBV5-4 and TRBJ2-3 gives the whole variable domain ETGVTQSPTHLIKTRGQQVTLRCSSQSGHNTVSWYQQALGQGPQFIFQYYREEENGRGNFPPRFSGLQFPNYSSELNVNALELDDSALYLCASSPIEGTDTQYFGPGTRLTVL.

This clonotype appeared many times. The J gene is TRBJ2-2, the V gene TRBV6-5; TRBD1 is a possible D gene (6 bases). V shed 7 bases and J shed 4 bases, with 16 bases lying between them. CDR3 length equals 15 residues. Germline V gene lookup returns CDR1 MNHEY and CDR2 SVGAGI. CDR3 region: CASTLTSRGTGELFF. CDR3 DNA sequence: TGTGCCAGCACCCTAACTTCCAGGGGCACCGGGGAGCTGTTTTTT.

The sample holds many counts of this clonotype. This rearrangement joins TRBV5-1 to TRBJ2-5; tentative D call: TRBD2 (6 bases). Germline V lookup: CDR1 SGHRS, CDR2 YFSETQ. The CDR3 extends over 15 amino acids. Trimming stripped 0 bases from V and 1 base from J, with 10 bases between. The CDR3 nucleotides are TGCGCCAGCAGCTTGGATGGGGGGACCCAAGAGACCCAGTACTTC. Protein: CASSLDGGTQETQYF.

This clonotype was counted between two and nine times. This chain uses TRBV19 with TRBJ2-1; D may correspond to TRBD1 or TRBD2 (5 bases each). The CDR3 has 14 amino acids. Trimming cost V 4 bases and J 9 bases, with 16 bases left between them. Germline V lookup: CDR1 LNHDA, CDR2 SQIVND (reference sequence). This CDR3 reads CASSTPGPSSEQFF. The CDR3 region has the DNA TGTGCCAGTAGTACTCCGGGACCAAGCAGTGAGCAGTTCTTC.